The clone carrying this TCR beta chain was counted only a few times. Sequence at one end of the junction differs from germline and may be a read error. Methods used by the authors: Reference gene primer amplification yielded estimated nucleated cell counts. Sequenced by immunoSEQ multiplex PCR; TCRdb stores in-frame clones only, minus some. D and trimming come from the DNA, and the V and J calls and clone size come from that table. The sample includes roughly 34,000 clones, around 75% seen only once; the top ten take roughly 14%. The sample originates from a study of blood T cell repertoires in COVID-19. Study at large: Nucleic acid was either cDNA or gDNA, and it came from T cells, B-cell-depleted T cells, or PBMCs.

The V gene's germline CDR1 is MDHEN and CDR2 SYDVKM. CDR3 size: 13 residues. The sequencing input was peripheral blood. The sequence was collected from a man older than 75 with active or convalescent COVID-19. The rearrangement uses TRBV28 and TRBJ1-4; D remains ambiguous. In DNA, the CDR3 is TGTGCCAGCAGAACTAGCGGACTTCCCGTGGTTGTTTTT. Protein: CASRTSGLPVVVF.